One sample yielded the 23 T cell receptor beta chains listed below, sequenced in a study of blood T cells in healthy people across ages. Sample-barcoded 5' priming and a J-beta primer mix drove a second PCR of 7 to 11 cycles. TCRdb analysed the 5' RACE reads with MiXCR anew, one entry per CDR3 protein. The data show some 920,000 distinct CDR3 sequences, with just over 50% seen just once and 20% to 25% held by the top ten. The sample taken for sequencing was blood. Every receptor here comes from a woman aged 60-75 years in good health.

The chain uses TRBV6-2 or TRBV6-3 and TRBJ2-5, with D perhaps matching TRBD2 (6 bases). In germline, CDR1 is MNHEY, CDR2 SVGEGT. Between the trimmed V and J ends, which lost 7 bases and 2 bases, there was a span of 17 bases. The CDR3 consists of 15 residues. For the CDR3, the DNA is TGTGCCAGCACCCTCTTCTGGGGGGAACAAGAGACCCAGTACTTC. It encodes CASTLFWGEQETQYF.

The count of this clonotype is one. J is TRBJ1-5 and V is TRBV12-3 or TRBV12-4; D not certain. With 3 bases removed from V and 7 bases from J, the gap between germline ends came to 10 bases. The CDR3 length is 13 residues. As DNA, the CDR3 is TGTGCCAGCAGTTTTTCCCAGGCCCAGCCCCAGCATTTT. Translation: CASSFSQAQPQHF.

This clonotype was counted between two and nine times. The chain combines TRBV7-2 with TRBJ1-4; D ambiguous. The V and J ends lost 5 bases and 8 bases respectively, with 9 bases between them. The CDR3 totals 12 residues. Germline lookup yields CDR1 SGHTA and CDR2 FQGNSA. CDR3 loop: CASSPEREKLFF. CDR3 coding DNA: TGTGCCAGCAGCCCCGAACGGGAAAAACTGTTTTTT.

The DNA of the CDR3 is TGTGCCAGCAGCTTAAGGGTTTACACCGGGGAGCTGTTTTTT. The encoded protein is CASSLRVYTGELFF. The chain links TRBV7-3 to TRBJ2-2; D is unresolved. Germline assignment: CDR1 SGHTA and CDR2 FQGTGA. This CDR3 comprises 14 residues. The V end was cut by 1 base, the J end by 3 bases, with 6 bases between.

This chain uses TRBV7-2 with TRBJ2-7; perhaps D is TRBD1 or TRBD2 (6 bases each). The V gene's germline CDR1 is SGHTA and CDR2 FQGNSA. Trimming left V 7 bases short and J 3 bases short, with 16 bases between. CDR3 length: 14 residues. CDR3 amino acids: CASTLAGGYYEQYF. CDR3 nucleotides: TGTGCCAGCACCCTGGCCGGGGGCTACTACGAGCAGTACTTC. The full variable domain, its missing parts supplied by reference TRBV7-2 and TRBJ2-7, is GAGVSQSPSNKVTEKGKDVELRCDPISGHTALYWYRQSLGQGLEFLIYFQGNSAPDKSGLPSDRFSAERTGGSVSTLTIQRTQQEDSAVYLCASTLAGGYYEQYFGPGTRLTVT.

The chain employs TRBV20-1 and TRBJ2-3; 7 positions agree with TRBD2. The germline gives CDR1 DFQATT, CDR2 SNEGSKA (reference sequence). This CDR3 is 14 amino acids long. The CDR3 sequence: CSQSLAGVRNTQYF. As DNA, the CDR3 is TGCAGCCAGAGCCTTGCGGGAGTTAGGAATACGCAGTATTTT.

This chain uses TRBV29-1 with TRBJ1-5; 12 bases fit TRBD1. Germline CDR1 SQVTM, CDR2 ANQGSEA. V was pared by 7 bases and J by 7 bases, with 8 bases of the junction left unmatched. This CDR3 is 14 amino acids long. CDR3 nucleotide sequence: TGCAGCGCCAAAGCCGGGACAGGGGGCCAGCCCCAGCATTTT. Encoded protein: CSAKAGTGGQPQHF.

This chain connects TRBV7-8 to TRBJ1-5; no clear D. CDR1 and CDR2 from the germline V gene are SGHVS and FQNEAQ. This CDR3 is 16 amino acids long. Trimming took 1 base from V and 1 from J, leaving 11 bases between them. The CDR3 is CASSLVSGRSNQPQHF. The CDR3 region has the DNA TGTGCCAGCAGCTTAGTCAGTGGAAGGAGCAATCAGCCCCAGCATTTT.

The V call is TRBV6-5, the J call TRBJ2-7, with 7 nucleotides matching TRBD2. The CDR3 loop spans 12 amino acids. After removal of 2 bases from V and 8 bases from J, the junction contained 3 bases not matched to a gene. Germline lookup yields CDR1 MNHEY and CDR2 SVGAGI. The chain's CDR3 is CASSYSGIKQYF. The CDR3 bases are TGTGCCAGCAGTTACAGCGGGATCAAGCAGTACTTC.

The gene calls are TRBV5-6 and TRBJ2-1; D is undetermined. Trimming left V 1 base short and J 8 bases short, with 16 bases between. The germline CDR1 and CDR2 sequences are SGHDT and YYEEEE. The CDR3 is made up of 15 amino acids. The CDR3 protein is CASSLRLVYSDEQFF. As DNA, the CDR3 is TGTGCCAGCAGCTTGCGACTGGTGTACTCTGATGAGCAGTTCTTC.

The chain employs TRBV28 and TRBJ1-5; D not resolved. Germline values: CDR1 MDHEN, CDR2 SYDVKM. V lost 6 bases to trimming and J lost 1 base, with 4 bases between them. CDR3 size: 12 residues. Written as DNA, the CDR3 is TGTGCCAGCAGGGTCAGCAATCAGCCCCAGCATTTT. This encodes CASRVSNQPQHF.

The chain joins TRBV27 to TRBJ2-1; D possibly corresponds to TRBD1 (5 bases). Deletions cut 5 bases from V and 3 bases from J, with 17 bases between. CDR3 length: 16 amino acids. Per germline, CDR1 MNHEY and CDR2 SMNVEV (reference sequence). Here the CDR3 DNA reads TGTGCCAGCAGTCTCCTAAGGGGATCCCTCTACAATGAGCAGTTCTTC. Amino acids: CASSLLRGSLYNEQFF.

Concerning this clonotype: The junction does not match germline at one end; this may be a read error. This sequence joins TRBV28 and TRBJ2-7; weak D call: TRBD2 (5 bases). This CDR3 spans 13 amino acids. CDR1 and CDR2 (germline): MDHEN, SYDVKM. In DNA, the CDR3 is TGTGCCTGCAGTTTCTTACTAGCCTACGAGCAGTACTTC. This codes for CACSFLLAYEQYF. Variable domain in full (rest from reference TRBV28 and TRBJ2-7): DVKVTQSSRYLVKRTGEKVFLECVQDMDHENMFWYRQDPGLGLRLIYFSYDVKMKEKGDIPEGYSVSREKKERFSLILESASTNQTSMYLCACSFLLAYEQYFGPGTRLTVT.

This clonotype was recorded only once. The junction departs from the called germline gene at one end, perhaps through a read error. The V call is TRBV15, the J call TRBJ2-3; a possible D gene is TRBD2 (5 bases). Germline values: CDR1 LNHNV, CDR2 YYDKDF (reference sequence). The CDR3 consists of 13 residues. CDR3 DNA: TGTGCTACCAGCAGAGACCCCGAGCGGCCCCCGTATTTT. Encoded protein: CATSRDPERPPYF.

This chain links TRBV6-2 or TRBV6-3 with TRBJ1-1, with 8 bases fitting TRBD1. The CDR3 runs 13 residues. After removal of 6 bases from V and 7 bases from J, the junction contained 7 bases not matched to a gene. The V gene's germline CDR1 is MNHEY and CDR2 SVGEGT. The CDR3 sequence is CASRTGQVVEAFF. CDR3 bases: TGTGCCAGCAGAACGGGACAGGTCGTTGAAGCTTTCTTT.

The chain has TRBV6-5 and TRBJ2-3; the match to TRBD2 covers 9 bases. J gave up 6 bases and V 6 bases, and 13 bases lay outside the gene matches. The CDR3 has 16 amino acids. Germline assignment: CDR1 MNHEY and CDR2 SVGAGI. The DNA for the CDR3 is TGTGCCAGCAGCCGAGGTCTAGCGGGATTTGGCGATACGCAGTATTTT. Its protein is CASSRGLAGFGDTQYF.

This clonotype has a handful of counts. The CDR3 coding sequence is TGTGCCAGCAGGGGAGATATTTACGAGCAGTACTTC. Amino acid sequence: CASRGDIYEQYF. The chain has TRBV6-2 or TRBV6-3 and TRBJ2-7; weak D call: TRBD2 (5 bases). The CDR3 consists of 12 residues. Germline V gene data show CDR1 as MNHEY and CDR2 as SVGEGT. V was trimmed by 6 bases and J by 4 bases, leaving 10 bases between them.

The J gene is TRBJ1-1, the V gene TRBV5-1, with no clear D. The CDR3 covers 14 residues. CDR1 SGHRS and CDR2 YFSETQ come from the germline V gene. V lost 4 bases and J lost 1, with 11 bases in between. Here the CDR3 DNA reads TGCGCCAGCAGCCAGGAGGTCTCGAACACTGAAGCTTTCTTT. Amino acids: CASSQEVSNTEAFF.

The sample holds one count of this clonotype. The chain employs TRBV28 and TRBJ2-6; TRBD2 might be the D (5 bases). CDR1 is MDHEN and CDR2 is SYDVKM in the germline V gene. This CDR3 spans 17 amino acids. The V end lost 5 bases, the J end lost 4 bases, and 18 bases lay between the germline ends. CDR3 nucleotides: TGTGCCAGCAGTGGCCGACGAGGGAATGCCGGGGCCAACGTCCTGACTTTC. It specifies CASSGRRGNAGANVLTF.

Only a few counts were recorded for this clonotype. J is TRBJ2-7 and V is TRBV12-3 or TRBV12-4; D is undetermined. The CDR3 length is 12 residues. V shed 6 bases and J shed 4 bases, with 10 bases lying between them. The CDR3, as DNA: TGTGCCAGCAGAAAGCATGGGTACGAGCAGTACTTC. This encodes CASRKHGYEQYF.

The chain couples TRBV5-1 to TRBJ1-2, with TRBD1 matching over 8 bases. This CDR3 comprises 14 residues. CDR1 is SGHRS, CDR2 YFSETQ, per germline. V lost 2 bases and J lost 3; bases outside the gene matches: 3. CDR3 nucleotide sequence: TGCGCCAGCAGCTTCTCACAGGGGGACTATGGCTACACCTTC. This encodes CASSFSQGDYGYTF.

CDR3 sequence (DNA): TGCAGCGTTGTTGGGGGAGGGTACAATGAGCAGTTCTTC. Protein sequence: CSVVGGGYNEQFF. The chain uses TRBV29-1 and TRBJ2-1, with 7 bases identical to TRBD2. The length of the CDR3 is 13 residues. CDR1 and CDR2 from the germline V gene are SQVTM and ANQGSEA. Trimming took 4 bases from V and 4 from J; bases not matched to a gene: 4.

This clonotype was counted a few times. The chain uses TRBV29-1 and TRBJ2-7; 11 bases are a match to TRBD2. The CDR3 consists of 14 residues. With V trimmed by 3 bases and J by 6 bases, 7 bases remained unmatched. Germline lookup yields CDR1 SQVTM and CDR2 ANQGSEA. CDR3 DNA sequence: TGCAGCGTTGACCGACTAGCGGGAAGAGGCGAGCAGTACTTC. Translated, it gives CSVDRLAGRGEQYF.